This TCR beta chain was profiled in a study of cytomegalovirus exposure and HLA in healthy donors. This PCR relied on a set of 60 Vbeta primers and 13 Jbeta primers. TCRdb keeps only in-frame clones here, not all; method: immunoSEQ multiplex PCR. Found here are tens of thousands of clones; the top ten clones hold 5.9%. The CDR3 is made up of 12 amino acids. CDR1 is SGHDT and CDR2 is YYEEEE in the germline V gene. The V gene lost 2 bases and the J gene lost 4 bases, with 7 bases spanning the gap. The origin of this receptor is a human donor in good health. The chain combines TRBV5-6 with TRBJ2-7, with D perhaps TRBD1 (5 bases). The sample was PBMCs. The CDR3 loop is CASSFRVYEQYF. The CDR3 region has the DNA TGTGCCAGCAGCTTCAGGGTTTACGAGCAGTACTTC.